This T cell receptor (beta chain) is drawn from a study of early T cells in non-severe SARS-CoV-2 infection (dated by TCRdb to 2020 to 2023). Looking at the study overall: Because TCR sequencing relied on bulk RNA taken from unsorted whole blood, pairing of alpha and beta chains was not possible.

This clonotype was found many times. The target of this receptor is not known. Base quality data are lacking; no much larger clone is found one base away. The study was a case-control design nested within a healthcare worker cohort in London, UK, with weekly nasopharyngeal swab PCR tests and blood sampling. Healthcare workers were enrolled in the week of the UK lockdown, from 23 to 31 March 2020, and were followed every week for up to roughly 15 weeks. Overall study results and their limits: Matching against VDJdb was skewed toward anti-spike CD8 responses, likely underestimated virus-specific expansions, and missed private and CD4 specificities.

Based on the germline V gene (reference sequence), the CDR1 and CDR2 sequences are DFQATT and SNEGSKA. V and J lose 6 bases and 10 bases, and a span of 16 bases separates them. Counted from cysteine to phenylalanine, this CDR3 has 12 amino acids. Only CDR3 DNA is held: 36 bases, read in frame from base 1. Library preparation was by 5' RACE. These reads were obtained on a NextSeq 500. The TCR library protocol attached unique molecular identifiers to individual cDNA molecules to correct for sequencing error and PCR bias. Sequencing covered both TCR alpha and beta chains, and within each sample the abundances of alpha and beta sequences were tightly co-correlated. Concerning the study's data processing: Decombinator V4 was used to perform V gene, J gene and CDR3 annotation of TCR sequences. Expanded TCRs were defined as changing significantly between any two time points under a Poisson model with p below 0.0001. TCR abundances were normalised to the total number of TCRs sequenced per sample and expressed as counts per million. TRAV1-2 paired with TRAJ12, TRAJ20 or TRAJ33 defined MAIT TCRs, while TRAV10 paired with TRAJ18 defined iNKT TCRs. VDJdb, accessed 1 November 2021, was searched for CMV, EBV and SARS-CoV-2 annotated TCRs, excluding TCRs annotated for multiple antigens. TCRdb applied fastp at Q25 and MiXCR to the public reads, then kept only in-frame beta chains. Every CDR3 protein is listed once, alongside the most common genes and DNA of its rows. The V and J calls come from TCRdb's annotation, not from the publication. Recorded for this sample are approximately 80,000 distinct CDR3 sequences; around 12% of them occurred a single time. The ten largest clones take up around 3.6% of the sample.

The sequence links TRBV20-1 to TRBJ2-1; TRBD2 is a possible D gene, resting on 6 matching bases. This clonotype was obtained from an adult who was a healthcare worker with PCR-confirmed SARS-CoV-2 infection or an uninfected control (not recorded which). Sequenced input: whole blood. The CDR3 protein: CSAQGGHREQFF. The DNA reads TGCAGTGCCCAGGGAGGACATCGGGAGCAGTTCTTC.